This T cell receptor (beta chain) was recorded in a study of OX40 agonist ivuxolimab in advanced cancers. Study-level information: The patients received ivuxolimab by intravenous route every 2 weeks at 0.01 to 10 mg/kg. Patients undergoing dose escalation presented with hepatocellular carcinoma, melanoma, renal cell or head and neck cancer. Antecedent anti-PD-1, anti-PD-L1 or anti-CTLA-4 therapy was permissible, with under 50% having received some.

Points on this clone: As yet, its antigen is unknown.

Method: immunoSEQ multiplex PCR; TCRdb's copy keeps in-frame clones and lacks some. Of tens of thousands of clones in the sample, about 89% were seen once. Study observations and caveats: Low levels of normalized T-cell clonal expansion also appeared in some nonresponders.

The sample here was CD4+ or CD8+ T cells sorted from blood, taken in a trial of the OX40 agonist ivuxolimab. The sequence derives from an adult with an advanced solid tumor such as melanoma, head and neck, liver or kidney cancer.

The CDR3 reads CASSGDRGYSPLHF. In DNA form, the CDR3 reads TGTGCCAGCAGCGGAGACAGGGGCTATTCACCCCTCCACTTT. The rearrangement links TRBV7-9 to TRBJ1-6; 8 positions agree with TRBD1. In germline, CDR1 is SEHNR, CDR2 FQNEAQ (reference sequence). The CDR3 has 14 amino acids. The J segment lost 8 bases and the V segment lost 5 bases, leaving 5 bases of the junction unmatched.